The 18 T cell receptor beta chains below all came from one sample that was sequenced in a study of T cells in Graves' hyperthyroidism and ophthalmopathy. RNA transcripts gave rise to amplified TCR beta CDR3 regions. First-round RT-PCR with HTBI primers amplified the TCR CDR3 region. TCRdb re-called the multiplex PCR reads with MiXCR, one entry per CDR3 protein. The top ten hold roughly a third of the sample, which has hundreds of thousands of distinct CDR3 sequences, under 25% seen once. The sequenced material came from blood. Every receptor here comes from a man aged 30-40 years with Graves' ophthalmopathy.

This chain joins TRBV24-1 and TRBJ1-5, with D possibly matching TRBD1 (5 bases). The V gene's germline CDR1 is KGHDR and CDR2 SFDVKD. This CDR3 contains 14 residues. V was clipped by 7 bases and J by 0 bases, with 9 bases between them. The CDR3 DNA reads TGTGCCACCAGCCCTCAGGGTAGCAATCAGCCCCAGCATTTT. Encoded protein: CATSPQGSNQPQHF.

This clonotype was seen a few times. The chain has TRBV20-1 and TRBJ2-3; D gene ambiguous. The CDR3 runs 12 residues. Per germline, CDR1 DFQATT and CDR2 SNEGSKA (reference sequence). The V end was cut by 4 bases, the J end by 5 bases, with 10 bases between. This CDR3 reads CSATELGDTQYF. CDR3 in DNA: TGCAGTGCTACCGAGCTTGGAGATACGCAGTATTTT.

The sample holds a few counts of this clonotype. The CDR3 sequence: CAWSVAVSTTYEQYF. The CDR3 DNA follows: TGTGCCTGGAGTGTAGCGGTCTCGACAACCTACGAGCAGTACTTC. The V and J genes are TRBV30 and TRBJ2-7; the D gene is possibly TRBD2 (5 bases). Germline-derived CDR1 and CDR2 are GTSNPN and SVGIG (reference sequence). V lost 0 bases to trimming and J lost 2 bases, with 14 bases between them. This CDR3 is 15 amino acids long.

The rearrangement joins TRBV5-1 to TRBJ2-5; unclear D gene. This CDR3 has 12 residues. Germline V gene lookup returns CDR1 SGHRS and CDR2 YFSETQ. The V end lost 0 bases, the J end lost 5 bases, and 5 bases lay between the germline ends. In nucleotides, the CDR3 is TGCGCCAGCAGCTTGGCTGATGAGACCCAGTACTTC. Residues: CASSLADETQYF.

This clonotype was counted only a few times. The chain joins TRBV6-1 to TRBJ2-5, with TRBD1 matching 7 bases. Unmatched junction bases numbered 10, after V lost 5 bases and J lost 1 base. Germline-derived CDR1 and CDR2 are MNHNS and SASEGT. The CDR3 length is 16 residues. The CDR3 loop is CASSLGNRGIQETQYF. CDR3 DNA sequence: TGTGCCAGCAGTCTCGGGAACAGGGGCATCCAAGAGACCCAGTACTTC.

This clonotype has ten or more counts. The chain couples TRBV28 to TRBJ2-3, with 15 bases matching TRBD2. The CDR3 contains 18 residues. Germline trimming cut 6 bases from V and 1 base from J; bases unmatched to any gene: 8. Looked up from germline, CDR1 is MDHEN and CDR2 is SYDVKM. The CDR3, as DNA: TGTGCCAGCAGGTCCCCGGGACTAGCGGGAGGTCGCACAGATACGCAGTATTTT. Translated: CASRSPGLAGGRTDTQYF. The entire variable domain, with the rest obtained from reference TRBV28 and TRBJ2-3, is as follows: DVKVTQSSRYLVKRTGEKVFLECVQDMDHENMFWYRQDPGLGLRLIYFSYDVKMKEKGDIPEGYSVSREKKERFSLILESASTNQTSMYLCASRSPGLAGGRTDTQYFGPGTRLTVL.

This clonotype was observed many times. J is TRBJ2-1 and V is TRBV12-3 or TRBV12-4; no definite D call. Deletions cut 2 bases from V and 8 bases from J, with 4 bases between. CDR3 length: 11 amino acids. The CDR3 nucleotides read TGTGCCAGCAGTTTAAGGGATGAGCAGTTCTTC. Its translation: CASSLRDEQFF.

Many counts were recorded for this clonotype. The rearrangement uses TRBV20-1 and TRBJ2-5; a weak D match, TRBD1 (5 bases). Per the germline V gene, CDR1 is DFQATT and CDR2 is SNEGSKA (reference sequence). The CDR3 contains 13 residues. Trimming cost V 6 bases and J 5 bases, with 16 bases left between them. CDR3 sequence reads: CSAMQGAGETQYF. The CDR3 DNA is TGCAGTGCAATGCAGGGTGCCGGGGAGACCCAGTACTTC.

This clonotype was detected many times. The J gene is TRBJ2-7, the V gene TRBV18, with 11 bases aligning to TRBD1. J was trimmed by 2 bases and V by 4 bases; bases with no gene match: 4. The CDR3 loop spans 15 amino acids. CDR1 and CDR2 from the germline V gene are KGHSH and LQKENI. The CDR3 nucleotides are TGTGCCAGCTCACGGGGACAGGGGGTAACCTACGAGCAGTACTTC. Its translation: CASSRGQGVTYEQYF.

The V gene is TRBV12-3 or TRBV12-4, the J gene TRBJ2-3; no clear D. Trimming cost V 6 bases and J 8 bases, with 15 bases left between them. The CDR3 consists of 13 residues. CDR3 bases: TGTGCCAGCAGACTTCGGGCTGAAGGTACGCAGTATTTT. This gives the protein CASRLRAEGTQYF.

This clonotype was detected many times. In DNA form, the CDR3 reads TGCAGCGCGGACAGGGGACATAGTGGCTACACCTTC. The encoded protein is CSADRGHSGYTF. The V and J genes are TRBV29-1 and TRBJ1-2; the match to TRBD1 covers 9 bases. CDR3 length equals 12 residues. V lost 7 bases, J lost 7 bases, and 7 bases stayed unmatched. Germline V gene sequence: CDR1 SQVTM, CDR2 ANQGSEA. Full variable domain (remainder filled in from reference TRBV29-1 and TRBJ1-2): SAVISQKPSRDICQRGTSLTIQCQVDSQVTMMFWYRQQPGQSLTLIATANQGSEATYESGFVIDKFPISRPNLTFSTLTVSNMSPEDSSIYLCSADRGHSGYTFGSGTRLTVV.

This clonotype appeared many times. The chain recombines TRBV7-9 with TRBJ2-1, with a tentative D call TRBD2 (5 bases). The V gene lost 4 bases and the J gene lost 1 base, with 11 bases spanning the gap. CDR1 SEHNR and CDR2 FQNEAQ come from the germline V gene (reference sequence). This CDR3 spans 15 amino acids. The CDR3 DNA sequence: TGTGCCAGCAGCTCCATAGGACTGTCCTACAATGAGCAGTTCTTC. Translated: CASSSIGLSYNEQFF.

This clonotype was observed a few times. The chain combines TRBV6-1 with TRBJ1-2, with 7 bases lining up with TRBD1. The CDR3 covers 14 residues. In germline, CDR1 is MNHNS, CDR2 SASEGT. The J segment lost 2 bases and the V segment lost 2 bases, leaving 2 bases of the junction unmatched. CDR3 residues: CASSESTGNYGYTF. The CDR3 region has the DNA TGTGCCAGCAGTGAATCGACAGGGAACTATGGCTACACCTTC.

This clonotype was picked up many times. V gene TRBV12-3 or TRBV12-4 combines with J gene TRBJ1-5; D remains unclear. V was shortened by 6 bases and J by 0 bases, with 15 bases between the two germline ends. This CDR3 region has 16 residues. The CDR3 region has the DNA TGTGCCAGCAGCCAAACAGCCTTTTATAGCAATCAGCCCCAGCATTTT. This encodes CASSQTAFYSNQPQHF.

This clonotype was counted at least ten times. The chain links TRBV15 to TRBJ2-3; no clear D. The V end was cut by 5 bases, the J end by 4 bases, with 10 bases between. This CDR3 has 13 residues. Germline CDR1 and CDR2: LNHNV and YYDKDF (reference sequence). The CDR3 nucleotides read TGTGCCACCAGCCTAATATACGCAGATACGCAGTATTTT. Protein product: CATSLIYADTQYF.

The chain employs TRBV24-1 and TRBJ2-3; 9 nucleotides agree with TRBD1. With 3 bases clipped from V and 6 bases from J, the junction kept 9 bases outside the gene matches. This CDR3 is built from 16 residues. Germline V gives CDR1 KGHDR, CDR2 SFDVKD. DNA for the CDR3: TGTGCCACCAGTGATCGGGCGGGGACAGGGACGGATACGCAGTATTTT. Its translation: CATSDRAGTGTDTQYF.

Only a few counts were recorded for this clonotype. The J gene is TRBJ2-1, the V gene TRBV9; a weak D match, TRBD1 (5 bases). V was trimmed by 0 bases and J by 8 bases, leaving 15 bases between them. The CDR3 extends over 15 amino acids. The germline V gene has CDR1 SGDLS and CDR2 YYNGEE. In DNA form, the CDR3 reads TGTGCCAGCAGCGTAGAGGGTCTTGGGGCCCATGAGCAGTTCTTC. This gives the protein CASSVEGLGAHEQFF.

The table lists this clonotype with many counts. The V and J genes are TRBV6-1 and TRBJ2-3; 8 positions agree with TRBD1. V gave up 5 bases and J gave up 2 bases; unmatched junction bases: 3. The CDR3 has 14 residues. The germline gives CDR1 MNHNS, CDR2 SASEGT. The CDR3, as DNA: TGTGCCAGCAGTCGACAGGGGACCACAGATACGCAGTATTTT. It is translated as CASSRQGTTDTQYF.